One sample yielded the 8 T cell receptor beta chains listed below, sequenced in a study of T cell repertoires in cytomegalovirus infection. One entry per CDR3 protein, called by TCRdb with MiXCR from the reads. The sample holds hundreds of thousands of distinct CDR3 sequences, around 32% seen once. Their cognate antigens are unknown. The material sequenced was cultured PBMCs, taken from culture after CMV antigen stimulation. The receptors originated from a human donor in good health (CMV status not recorded). Some clones in this sample may be carry-over from other donors' samples.

This clonotype was detected a few times. The rearrangement joins TRBV4-2 to TRBJ2-1, with TRBD2 matching 10 bases. With V trimmed by 0 bases and J by 6 bases, 5 bases remained unmatched. The CDR3 has 16 residues. In germline, CDR1 is LGHNA, CDR2 YNFKEQ. The CDR3 sequence: CASSQEGAGGLNEQFF. Written as DNA, the CDR3 is TGTGCCAGCAGCCAAGAAGGAGCGGGGGGGCTCAATGAGCAGTTCTTC.

The chain links TRBV6-1 to TRBJ2-3, with D maybe TRBD2 (5 bases). Trimming cost V 5 bases and J 3 bases, with 18 bases left between them. CDR3 length: 16 residues. CDR1 is MNHNS and CDR2 is SASEGT in the germline V gene. The CDR3 is CASSYSSGRGTDTQYF. CDR3 DNA sequence: TGTGCCAGCAGTTATAGCAGCGGCAGAGGTACAGATACGCAGTATTTT.

This clonotype was seen a few times. The CDR3: CASLRTDTQYF. The CDR3 bases are TGTGCCAGCCTACGCACAGATACGCAGTATTTT. J is TRBJ2-3 and V is TRBV11-2, with D unclear. V was clipped by 8 bases and J by 1 base, with 4 bases between them. This CDR3 region has 11 residues. Germline CDR1 reads SGHAT; CDR2 reads FQNNGV. The full variable domain, completed using reference TRBV11-2 and TRBJ2-3, is EAGVAQSPRYKIIEKRQSVAFWCNPISGHATLYWYQQILGQGPKLLIQFQNNGVVDDSQLPKDRFSAERLKGVDSTLKIQPAKLEDSAVYLCASLRTDTQYFGPGTRLTVL.

This chain joins TRBV6-2 or TRBV6-3 and TRBJ2-3, with D possibly being TRBD2 (6 bases). V lost 5 bases and J lost 4, with 28 bases in between. CDR1 is MNHEY and CDR2 is SVGEGT in the germline V gene. The CDR3 extends over 19 amino acids. The CDR3 DNA sequence: TGTGCCAGCAGTCCGCTGGCGGGAAACCTCCTGATAGGCGCAGATACGCAGTATTTT. Translating gives CASSPLAGNLLIGADTQYF.

The table lists this clonotype with a few counts. The chain links TRBV4-3 to TRBJ2-1; no firm D call. Per the germline V gene, CDR1 is LGHNA and CDR2 is YSLEER. The V end lost 0 bases, the J end lost 5 bases, and 8 bases lay between the germline ends. The CDR3 totals 14 residues. The DNA for the CDR3 is TGCGCCAGCAGCCAAGATCATGGAGACAATGAGCAGTTCTTC. This gives the protein CASSQDHGDNEQFF.

The chain links TRBV23-1 to TRBJ1-1; D unresolved. TRBV23-1 is an ORF, with its function uncertain. V dropped 1 base and J dropped 1 base, with 10 bases sitting between them. This CDR3 contains 15 residues. The CDR3 region is CASSQFGQQNTEAFF. In nucleotides, the CDR3 is TGCGCCAGCAGTCAATTCGGGCAGCAGAACACTGAAGCTTTCTTT.

This clonotype was observed a few times. This rearrangement joins TRBV15 to TRBJ2-3; unclear D gene. The V and J ends lost 3 bases and 0 bases respectively, with 7 bases between them. Germline V gene lookup returns CDR1 LNHNV and CDR2 YYDKDF (reference sequence). The CDR3 loop spans 14 amino acids. The CDR3 reads CATSSMISTDTQYF. CDR3 nucleotide sequence: TGTGCCACCAGCAGCATGATTAGCACAGATACGCAGTATTTT.

Only a few counts were recorded for this clonotype. This chain uses TRBV6-5 with TRBJ1-2, with D perhaps TRBD1 (5 bases). Germline V gene data show CDR1 as MNHEY and CDR2 as SVGAGI. Trimming left V 0 bases short and J 4 bases short, with 12 bases between. This CDR3 has 15 residues. The CDR3, as DNA: TGTGCCAGCAGTTACTCACGACAGCGTACCTATGGCTACACCTTC. Translated, it gives CASSYSRQRTYGYTF.